This T cell receptor beta chain was captured in a study of shared clonotypes between healthy human individuals. Concerning this clone itself: The antigen is unknown. This same CDR3 is encoded by further DNA sequences in the sample.

The CDR3 is made up of 12 amino acids. Germline-derived CDR1 and CDR2 are KGHSH and LQKENI. Between the trimmed V and J ends, which lost 3 bases and 5 bases, there was a span of 7 bases. Profiling relied on immunoSEQ multiplex PCR, and the TCRdb table lists in-frame clones only, not all of them. Among 2 million or so clones listed, roughly 95% were seen once. Study-level points and caveats: Naive subsets typically showed greater estimated richness than memory subsets.

The sequenced sample was naive CD4+ T cells sorted from blood. Subset reported: CD45RA+ positively selected. This clonotype was obtained from a man between 18 and 35 years old in good health. V is TRBV18 and J is TRBJ2-5; unclear D gene. The CDR3 DNA sequence: TGTGCCAGCTCACCTCCGGAGGAGACCCAGTACTTC. It translates to CASSPPEETQYF.